This section outlines one T cell receptor beta chain sequence together with its context. Its antigen is currently unknown. V lost 2 bases and J 0 bases, leaving 23 bases between the germline ends. The CDR3 length is 20 residues. CDR1 SGHRS and CDR2 YFSETQ come from the germline V gene. This specimen belongs to a study of shared clonotypes between healthy human individuals. Study outcomes and limitations: Estimated richness values were generally larger in naive subsets than in memory subsets.

The table came from immunoSEQ multiplex PCR; TCRdb's copy has only in-frame clones and leaves some out. This table holds around 510,000 clones, approximately 95% found once. The V gene is TRBV5-1, the J gene TRBJ2-2; TRBD1 or TRBD2 may be the D gene (6 bases each). The sample taken for sequencing was naive CD4+ T cells sorted from blood. Subset specified: CD45RA+ positively selected. This receptor was identified in a woman aged 30 to 39 in good health. CDR3 coding DNA: TGCGCCAGCAGCTTACACCGACAGGCGGGGAGTTACTCGAACACCGGGGAGCTGTTTTTT. Translation: CASSLHRQAGSYSNTGELFF.